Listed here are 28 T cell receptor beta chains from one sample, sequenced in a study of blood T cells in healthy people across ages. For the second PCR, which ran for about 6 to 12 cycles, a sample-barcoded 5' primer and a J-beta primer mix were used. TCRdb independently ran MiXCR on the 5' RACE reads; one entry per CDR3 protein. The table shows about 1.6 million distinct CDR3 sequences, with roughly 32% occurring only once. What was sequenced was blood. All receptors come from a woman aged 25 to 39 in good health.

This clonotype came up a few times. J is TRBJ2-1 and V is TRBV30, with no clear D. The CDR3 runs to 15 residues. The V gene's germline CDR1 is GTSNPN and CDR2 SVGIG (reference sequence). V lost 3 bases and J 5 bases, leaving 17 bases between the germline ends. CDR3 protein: CAWSTVTGVDNEQFF. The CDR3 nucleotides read TGTGCCTGGAGCACCGTGACTGGGGTGGACAATGAGCAGTTCTTC.

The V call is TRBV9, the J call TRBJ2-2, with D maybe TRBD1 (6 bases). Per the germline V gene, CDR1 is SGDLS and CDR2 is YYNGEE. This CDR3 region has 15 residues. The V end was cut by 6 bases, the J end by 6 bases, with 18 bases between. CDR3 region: CASKEGEQVSGELFF. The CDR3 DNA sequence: TGTGCCAGCAAAGAGGGGGAGCAGGTGTCCGGGGAGCTGTTTTTT.

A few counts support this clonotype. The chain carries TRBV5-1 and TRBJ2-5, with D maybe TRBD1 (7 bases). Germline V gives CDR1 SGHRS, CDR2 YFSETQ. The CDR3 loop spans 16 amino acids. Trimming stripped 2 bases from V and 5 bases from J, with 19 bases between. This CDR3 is CASSLPLGGGAETQYF. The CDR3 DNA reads TGCGCCAGCAGCTTACCCCTCGGAGGGGGCGCGGAGACCCAGTACTTC.

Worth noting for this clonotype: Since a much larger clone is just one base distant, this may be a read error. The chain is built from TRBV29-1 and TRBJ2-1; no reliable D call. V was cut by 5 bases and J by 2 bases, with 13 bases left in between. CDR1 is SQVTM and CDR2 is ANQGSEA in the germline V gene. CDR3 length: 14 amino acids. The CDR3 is CSVRHKGTYNEQFF. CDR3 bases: TGCAGCGTTAGGCACAAGGGTACCTACAATGAGCAGTTCTTC.

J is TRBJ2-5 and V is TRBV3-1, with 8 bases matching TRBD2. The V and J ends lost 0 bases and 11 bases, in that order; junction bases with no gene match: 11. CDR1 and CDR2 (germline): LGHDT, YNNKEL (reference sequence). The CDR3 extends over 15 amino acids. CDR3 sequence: CASSQDPGRDGEQYF. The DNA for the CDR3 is TGTGCCAGCAGCCAAGATCCCGGGAGGGACGGTGAGCAGTACTTC.

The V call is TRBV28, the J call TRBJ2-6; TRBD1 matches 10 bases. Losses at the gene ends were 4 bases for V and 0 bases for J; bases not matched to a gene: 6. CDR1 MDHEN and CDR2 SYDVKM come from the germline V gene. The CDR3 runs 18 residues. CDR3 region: CASSSGQGVGSGANVLTF. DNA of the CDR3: TGTGCCAGCAGTTCTGGACAGGGGGTAGGCTCTGGGGCCAACGTCCTGACTTTC. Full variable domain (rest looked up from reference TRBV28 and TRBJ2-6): DVKVTQSSRYLVKRTGEKVFLECVQDMDHENMFWYRQDPGLGLRLIYFSYDVKMKEKGDIPEGYSVSREKKERFSLILESASTNQTSMYLCASSSGQGVGSGANVLTFGAGSRLTVL.

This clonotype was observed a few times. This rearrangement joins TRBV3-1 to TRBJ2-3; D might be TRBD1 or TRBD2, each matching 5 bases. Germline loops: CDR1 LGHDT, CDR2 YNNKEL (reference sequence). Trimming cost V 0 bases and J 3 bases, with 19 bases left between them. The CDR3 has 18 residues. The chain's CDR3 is CASSQERAGTVVTDTQYF. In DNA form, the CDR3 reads TGTGCCAGCAGCCAAGAAAGGGCTGGGACCGTGGTTACAGATACGCAGTATTTT.

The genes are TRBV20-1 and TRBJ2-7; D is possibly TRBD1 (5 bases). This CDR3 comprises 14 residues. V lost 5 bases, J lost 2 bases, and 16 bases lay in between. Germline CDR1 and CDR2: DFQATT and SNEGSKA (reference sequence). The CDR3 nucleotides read TGCAGTGCTCAGCCACTCAGGGAAACCTACGAGCAGTACTTC. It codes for CSAQPLRETYEQYF.

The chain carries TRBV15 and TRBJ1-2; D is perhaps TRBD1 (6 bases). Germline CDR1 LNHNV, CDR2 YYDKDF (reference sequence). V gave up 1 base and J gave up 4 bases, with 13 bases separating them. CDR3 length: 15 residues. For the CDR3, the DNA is TGTGCCACCAGCAGAGCGAGGACAGACCTCTATGGCTACACCTTC. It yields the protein CATSRARTDLYGYTF.

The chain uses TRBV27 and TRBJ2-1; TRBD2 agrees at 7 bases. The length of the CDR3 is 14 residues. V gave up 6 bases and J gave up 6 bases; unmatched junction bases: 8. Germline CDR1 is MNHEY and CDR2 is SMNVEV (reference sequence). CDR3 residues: CASRRGGLANEQFF. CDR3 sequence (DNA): TGTGCCAGCAGAAGGGGAGGGCTGGCCAATGAGCAGTTCTTC.

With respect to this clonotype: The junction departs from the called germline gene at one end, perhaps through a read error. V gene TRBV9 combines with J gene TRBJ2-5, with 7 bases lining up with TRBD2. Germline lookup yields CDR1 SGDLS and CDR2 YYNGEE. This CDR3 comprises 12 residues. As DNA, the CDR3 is TGTGCCAGCAGCGTAGAAAGCGGGACCCGGTACTTC. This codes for CASSVESGTRYF.

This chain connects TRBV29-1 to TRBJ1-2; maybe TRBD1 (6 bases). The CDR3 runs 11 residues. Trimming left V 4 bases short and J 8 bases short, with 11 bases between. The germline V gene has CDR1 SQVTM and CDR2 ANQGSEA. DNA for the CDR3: TGCAGCGTTGTGGGGGCTATAGGCTACACCTTC. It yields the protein CSVVGAIGYTF.

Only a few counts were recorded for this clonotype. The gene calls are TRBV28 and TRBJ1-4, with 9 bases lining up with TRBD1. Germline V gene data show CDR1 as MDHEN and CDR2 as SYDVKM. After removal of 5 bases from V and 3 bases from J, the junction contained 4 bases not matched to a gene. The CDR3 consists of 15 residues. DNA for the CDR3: TGTGCCAGCAGTCCACAGGGGGCACCTAATGAAAAACTGTTTTTT. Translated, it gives CASSPQGAPNEKLFF.

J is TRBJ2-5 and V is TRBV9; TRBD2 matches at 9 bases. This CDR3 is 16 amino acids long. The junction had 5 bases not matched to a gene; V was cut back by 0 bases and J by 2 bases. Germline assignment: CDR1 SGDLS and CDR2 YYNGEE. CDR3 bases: TGTGCCAGCAGCGTAGCAGCGGGGGGTTTACAAGAGACCCAGTACTTC. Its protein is CASSVAAGGLQETQYF.

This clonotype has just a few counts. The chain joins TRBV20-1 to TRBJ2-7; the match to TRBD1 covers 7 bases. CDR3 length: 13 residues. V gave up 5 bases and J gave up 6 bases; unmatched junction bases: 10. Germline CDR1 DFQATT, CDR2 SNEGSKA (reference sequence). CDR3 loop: CSAPPDRFSEQYF. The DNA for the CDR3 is TGCAGTGCTCCTCCGGACAGGTTTTCCGAGCAGTACTTC.

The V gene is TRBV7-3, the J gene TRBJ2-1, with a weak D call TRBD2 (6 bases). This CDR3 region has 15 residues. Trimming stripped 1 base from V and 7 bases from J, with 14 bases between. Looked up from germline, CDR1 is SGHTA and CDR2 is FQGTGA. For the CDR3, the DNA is TGTGCCAGCAGCTTAAGGAGGGGCGGGGTAAATGAGCAGTTCTTC. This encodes CASSLRRGGVNEQFF.

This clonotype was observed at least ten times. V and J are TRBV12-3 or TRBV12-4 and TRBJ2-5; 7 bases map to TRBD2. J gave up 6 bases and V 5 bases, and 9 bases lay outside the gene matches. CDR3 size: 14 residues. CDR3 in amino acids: CASSRGDGMKTQYF. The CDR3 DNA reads TGTGCCAGCAGTCGGGGGGATGGGATGAAGACCCAGTACTTC.

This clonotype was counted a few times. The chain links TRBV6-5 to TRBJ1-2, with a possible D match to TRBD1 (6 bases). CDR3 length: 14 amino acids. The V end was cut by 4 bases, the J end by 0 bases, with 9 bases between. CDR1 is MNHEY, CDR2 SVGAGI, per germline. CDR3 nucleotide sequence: TGTGCCAGCAGTTCCGGGACAACTAACTATGGCTACACCTTC. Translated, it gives CASSSGTTNYGYTF.

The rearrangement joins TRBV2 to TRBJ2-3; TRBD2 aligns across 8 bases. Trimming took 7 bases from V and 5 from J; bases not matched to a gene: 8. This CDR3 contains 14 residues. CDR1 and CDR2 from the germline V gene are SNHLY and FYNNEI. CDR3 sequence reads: CASKGRLAIDTQYF. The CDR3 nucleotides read TGTGCCAGCAAGGGGAGACTAGCGATAGATACGCAGTATTTT. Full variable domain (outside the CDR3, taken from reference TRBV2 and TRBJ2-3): EPEVTQTPSHQVTQMGQEVILRCVPISNHLYFYWYRQILGQKVEFLVSFYNNEISEKSEIFDDQFSVERPDGSNFTLKIRSTKLEDSAMYFCASKGRLAIDTQYFGPGTRLTVL.

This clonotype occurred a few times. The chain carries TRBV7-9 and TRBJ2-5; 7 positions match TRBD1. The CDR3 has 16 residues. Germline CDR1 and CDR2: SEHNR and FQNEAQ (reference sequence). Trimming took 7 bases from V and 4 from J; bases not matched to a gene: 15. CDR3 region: CASTPIPGQPGETQYF. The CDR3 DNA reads TGTGCCAGCACCCCCATCCCGGGACAGCCGGGAGAGACCCAGTACTTC.

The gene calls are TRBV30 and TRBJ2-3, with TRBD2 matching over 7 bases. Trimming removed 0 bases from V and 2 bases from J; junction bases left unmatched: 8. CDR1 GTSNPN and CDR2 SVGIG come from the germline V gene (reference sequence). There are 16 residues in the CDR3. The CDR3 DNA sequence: TGTGCCTGGAGTGTTAGTCGGGAGGTCACCACAGATACGCAGTATTTT. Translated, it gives CAWSVSREVTTDTQYF.

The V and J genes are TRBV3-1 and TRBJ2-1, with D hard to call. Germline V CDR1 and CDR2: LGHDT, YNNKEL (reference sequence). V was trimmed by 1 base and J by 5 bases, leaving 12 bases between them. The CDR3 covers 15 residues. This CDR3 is CASSQALPKNNEQFF. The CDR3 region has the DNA TGTGCCAGCAGCCAAGCCCTCCCAAAGAACAATGAGCAGTTCTTC.

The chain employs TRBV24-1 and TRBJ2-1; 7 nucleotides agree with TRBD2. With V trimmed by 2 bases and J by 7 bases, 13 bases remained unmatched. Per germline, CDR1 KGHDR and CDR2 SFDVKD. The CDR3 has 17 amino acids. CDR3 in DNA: TGTGCCACCAGTGATTCCACTCGGGAGGTGCTCGGTAATGAGCAGTTCTTC. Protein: CATSDSTREVLGNEQFF.

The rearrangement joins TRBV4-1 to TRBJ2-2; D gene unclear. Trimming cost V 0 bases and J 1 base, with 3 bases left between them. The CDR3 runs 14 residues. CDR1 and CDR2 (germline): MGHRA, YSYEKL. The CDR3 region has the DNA TGCGCCAGCAGCCAAGAGGAGAACACCGGGGAGCTGTTTTTT. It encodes CASSQEENTGELFF.

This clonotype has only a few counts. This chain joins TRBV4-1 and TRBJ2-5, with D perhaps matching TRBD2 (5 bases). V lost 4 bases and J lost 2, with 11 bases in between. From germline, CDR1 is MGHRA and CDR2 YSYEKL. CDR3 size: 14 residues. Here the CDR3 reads CASSRLSMQETQYF. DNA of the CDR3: TGCGCCAGCAGCCGACTAAGTATGCAAGAGACCCAGTACTTC.

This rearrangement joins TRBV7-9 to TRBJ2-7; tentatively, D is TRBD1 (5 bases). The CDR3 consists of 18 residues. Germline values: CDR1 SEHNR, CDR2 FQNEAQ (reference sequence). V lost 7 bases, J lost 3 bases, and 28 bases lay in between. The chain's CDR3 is CASTFLRVGQGSVYEQYF. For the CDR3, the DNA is TGTGCCAGCACCTTCCTTCGAGTCGGGCAGGGATCGGTCTACGAGCAGTACTTC. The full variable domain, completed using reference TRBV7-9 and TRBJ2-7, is DTGVSQNPRHKITKRGQNVTFRCDPISEHNRLYWYRQTLGQGPEFLTYFQNEAQLEKSRLLSDRFSAERPKGSFSTLEIQRTEQGDSAMYLCASTFLRVGQGSVYEQYFGPGTRLTVT.

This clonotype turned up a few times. The DNA of the CDR3 is TGTGCCAGCAGCCAACTGCTAGCGGGGACAGATACGCAGTATTTT. Amino acids: CASSQLLAGTDTQYF. The chain links TRBV3-1 to TRBJ2-3; 9 nucleotides line up with TRBD2. Germline-derived CDR1 and CDR2 are LGHDT and YNNKEL (reference sequence). CDR3 size: 15 residues. V gave up 2 bases and J gave up 3 bases; unmatched junction bases: 3.

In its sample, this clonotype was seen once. CDR3 sequence: CASSPMGRLDNEQFF. The CDR3 bases are TGTGCCAGCAGCCCAATGGGGCGACTTGACAATGAGCAGTTCTTC. This chain links TRBV3-1 with TRBJ2-1; D is perhaps TRBD1 (5 bases). CDR1 and CDR2 (germline): LGHDT, YNNKEL (reference sequence). V was cut by 4 bases and J by 5 bases, with 15 bases left in between. This CDR3 has 15 residues.